The clone carrying this T cell receptor (beta chain) was recorded at least ten times. Its antigen is undetermined. The sample belongs to a study of T cell repertoires in cytomegalovirus infection. General study results and limits: CMV-specific TCR beta clonotypes restricted by HLA-C dominated the ex vivo response.

The CDR3 runs to 13 residues. Germline CDR1 and CDR2: SGHTA and FQGNSA. Trimming took 5 bases from V and 6 from J, leaving 10 bases between them. MiXCR, applied by TCRdb to the reads, yields one record per CDR3 protein. The sample yields over 300,000 distinct CDR3 sequences, more than 9% seen once. V and J are TRBV7-2 and TRBJ1-4; D remains unclear. The sequence was collected from a human donor in good health (CMV status not recorded). Some clones in this sample may be carry-over from other donors' samples. The sample taken for sequencing was PBMCs. The CDR3 reads CASSPTTHEKLFF. CDR3 nucleotides: TGTGCCAGCAGCCCCACGACCCATGAAAAACTGTTTTTT.